Presented here are 12 T cell receptor beta chains from one specimen sequenced in a study of shared clonotypes between healthy human individuals. The naive CD8 population came from CD45RO-negative cells selected for CCR7, without terminally differentiated effector memory CD45RA+ cells. The data were produced by immunoSEQ multiplex PCR, yet TCRdb's version contains in-frame clones alone and is incomplete. The data hold approximately 650,000 clones, with less than 97% observed a single time. The sample comprised naive CD8+ T cells sorted from blood. The receptors here all came from a woman aged 25 to 45 in good health.

V is TRBV28 and J is TRBJ1-2; possibly TRBD1 for D (5 bases). The CDR3 is 14 amino acids. The V and J ends lost 4 bases and 7 bases respectively, with 16 bases between them. Germline V CDR1 and CDR2: MDHEN, SYDVKM. CDR3 region: CASSSPFGGSGYTF. CDR3 DNA: TGTGCCAGCAGTTCCCCGTTCGGGGGGTCTGGCTACACCTTC.

The CDR3 DNA follows: TGTGCCAGCGGACGCGGGAGGGCCGTTCTCTACGAGCAGTACTTC. Its protein is CASGRGRAVLYEQYF. The chain uses TRBV7-8 and TRBJ2-7, with 9 positions matching TRBD2. This CDR3 is built from 15 residues. Germline trimming cut 8 bases from V and 3 bases from J; bases unmatched to any gene: 11. CDR1 and CDR2 from the germline V gene are SGHVS and FQNEAQ.

The chain links TRBV28 to TRBJ1-2; 7 bases map to TRBD1. Germline-derived CDR1 and CDR2 are MDHEN and SYDVKM. The trim removed 7 bases at V and 0 bases at J, leaving 17 bases unmatched. The CDR3 spans 18 residues. This CDR3 is CASNLPGAGGDANYGYTF. CDR3 coding DNA: TGTGCCAGCAACCTCCCCGGGGCAGGGGGAGACGCTAACTATGGCTACACCTTC.

The chain is built from TRBV6-5 and TRBJ2-5, with D possibly called TRBD1 or TRBD2 (6 bases each). V lost 2 bases and J lost 5, with 12 bases in between. Germline values: CDR1 MNHEY, CDR2 SVGAGI. The CDR3 sequence is 14 residues long. CDR3 sequence reads: CASSYRGELETQYF. CDR3 in DNA: TGTGCCAGCAGTTACAGGGGGGAGTTGGAGACCCAGTACTTC.

The rearrangement links TRBV6-5 to TRBJ2-1; D is uncertain. The germline CDR1 and CDR2 sequences are MNHEY and SVGAGI. This CDR3 spans 13 amino acids. V shed 2 bases and J shed 6 bases, with 8 bases lying between them. The CDR3 reads CASSYRGSNEQFF. The CDR3, as DNA: TGTGCCAGCAGTTACCGAGGAAGCAATGAGCAGTTCTTC.

This rearrangement joins TRBV7-9 to TRBJ2-7; 7 bases map to TRBD2. The CDR3 extends over 17 amino acids. V gave up 5 bases and J gave up 4 bases; unmatched junction bases: 17. Germline CDR1 SEHNR, CDR2 FQNEAQ (reference sequence). The CDR3 bases are TGTGCCAGCAGCGACCAAAGTTCTAGCGGATTGAAGTACGAGCAGTACTTC. Translated: CASSDQSSSGLKYEQYF.

J is TRBJ1-2 and V is TRBV7-9; possible D gene TRBD1, 5 bases. Germline CDR1 reads SEHNR; CDR2 reads FQNEAQ (reference sequence). The CDR3 covers 15 residues. V lost 1 base and J 3 bases, leaving 12 bases between the germline ends. For the CDR3, the DNA is TGTGCCAGCAGCTTAGGGGGCCTGGCTGACTATGGCTACACCTTC. This codes for CASSLGGLADYGYTF.

The chain recombines TRBV4-1 with TRBJ2-5, with 7 positions matching TRBD1. TRBJ2-7 explains the end of the DNA better; the J call may be wrong. CDR1 and CDR2 from the germline V gene are MGHRA and YSYEKL. The length of the CDR3 is 14 residues. CDR3 bases: TGCGCCAGCAGCCAAGATTCAGGGGGCTACGAGCAGTACTTC. It is translated as CASSQDSGGYEQYF.

The chain is built from TRBV27 and TRBJ1-4; D might be TRBD1 (5 bases). Trimming took off 6 bases at V and 10 bases at J, with 12 bases between the two ends. This CDR3 contains 12 residues. Germline values: CDR1 MNHEY, CDR2 SMNVEV (reference sequence). CDR3 coding DNA: TGTGCCAGCAGGGGTGACAGCTTAAAACTGTTTTTT. This sequence encodes CASRGDSLKLFF.

CDR3 nucleotides: TGTGCCAGCAGCCCCTATCGGGACAGGACCTACGAGCAGTACTTC. It codes for CASSPYRDRTYEQYF. This chain uses TRBV6-5 with TRBJ2-7; 8 bases agree with TRBD1. The CDR3 loop spans 15 amino acids. With V trimmed by 6 bases and J by 2 bases, 9 bases remained unmatched. Germline V lookup: CDR1 MNHEY, CDR2 SVGAGI.

V and J are TRBV27 and TRBJ2-3; a possible D gene is TRBD1 (5 bases). Germline CDR1 is MNHEY and CDR2 is SMNVEV (reference sequence). The CDR3 is 15 amino acids. V shed 6 bases and J shed 2 bases, with 15 bases lying between them. CDR3 loop: CASSLGQTYTDTQYF. The CDR3 coding sequence is TGTGCCAGCAGCCTCGGACAAACTTACACAGATACGCAGTATTTT.

This chain links TRBV29-1 with TRBJ2-5; D might be TRBD1 or TRBD2, each matching 5 bases. The germline gives CDR1 SQVTM, CDR2 ANQGSEA. V gave up 3 bases and J gave up 5 bases, with 22 bases separating them. This CDR3 contains 16 residues. CDR3 bases: TGCAGCGTTGATTCTGAGGGGTTTGGGGTCCGGGAGACCCAGTACTTC. Its translation: CSVDSEGFGVRETQYF.